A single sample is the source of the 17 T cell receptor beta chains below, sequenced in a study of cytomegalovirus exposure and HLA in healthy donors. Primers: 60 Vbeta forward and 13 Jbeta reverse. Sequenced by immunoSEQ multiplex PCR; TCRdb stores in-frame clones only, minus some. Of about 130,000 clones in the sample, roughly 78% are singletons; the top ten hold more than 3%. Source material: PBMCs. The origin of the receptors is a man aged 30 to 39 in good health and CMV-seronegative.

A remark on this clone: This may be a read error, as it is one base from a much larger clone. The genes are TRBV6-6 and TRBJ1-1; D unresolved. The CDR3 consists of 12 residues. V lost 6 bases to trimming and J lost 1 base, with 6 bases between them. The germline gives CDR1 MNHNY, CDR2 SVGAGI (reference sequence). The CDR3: CASRPGNTEAFF. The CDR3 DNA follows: TGTGCCAGCAGGCCAGGGAACACTGAAGCTTTCTTT.

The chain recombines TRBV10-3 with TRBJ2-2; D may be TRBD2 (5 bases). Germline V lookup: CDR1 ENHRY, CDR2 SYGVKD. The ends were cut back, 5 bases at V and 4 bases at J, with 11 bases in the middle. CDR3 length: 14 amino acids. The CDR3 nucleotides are TGTGCCATCAGTTCCCTAGGGAGCACCGGGGAGCTGTTTTTT. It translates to CAISSLGSTGELFF.

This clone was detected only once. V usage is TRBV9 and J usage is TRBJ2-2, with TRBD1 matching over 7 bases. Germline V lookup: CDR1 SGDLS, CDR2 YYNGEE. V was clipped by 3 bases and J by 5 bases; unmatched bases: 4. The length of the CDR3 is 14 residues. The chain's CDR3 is CASSETGYTGELFF. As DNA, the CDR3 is TGTGCCAGCAGCGAGACAGGGTATACCGGGGAGCTGTTTTTT.

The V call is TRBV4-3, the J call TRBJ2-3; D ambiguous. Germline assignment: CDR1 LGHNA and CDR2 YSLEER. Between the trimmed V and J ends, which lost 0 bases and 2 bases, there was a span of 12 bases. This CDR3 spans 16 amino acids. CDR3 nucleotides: TGCGCCAGCAGCCAAGATCTAGGCAGAGACACAGATACGCAGTATTTT. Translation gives CASSQDLGRDTDTQYF.

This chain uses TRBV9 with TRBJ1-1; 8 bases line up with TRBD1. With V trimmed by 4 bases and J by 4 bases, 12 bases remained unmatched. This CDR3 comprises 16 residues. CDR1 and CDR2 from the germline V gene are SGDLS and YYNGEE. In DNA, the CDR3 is TGTGCCAGCAGCCCCTGGGACAGGCTAGGGGGCACTGAAGCTTTCTTT. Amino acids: CASSPWDRLGGTEAFF.

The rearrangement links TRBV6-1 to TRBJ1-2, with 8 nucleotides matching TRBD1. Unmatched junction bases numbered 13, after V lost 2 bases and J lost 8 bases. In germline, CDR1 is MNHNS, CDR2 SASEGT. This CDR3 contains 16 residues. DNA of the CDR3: TGTGCCAGCAGTGAATATCCGGCCAGGGGGCTGTTGGGCTACACCTTC. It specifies CASSEYPARGLLGYTF.

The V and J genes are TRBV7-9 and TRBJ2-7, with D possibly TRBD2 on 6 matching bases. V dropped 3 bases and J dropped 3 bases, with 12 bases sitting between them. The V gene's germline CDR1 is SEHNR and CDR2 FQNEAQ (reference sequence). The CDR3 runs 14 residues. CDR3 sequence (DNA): TGTGCCAGCAGCTTGATGGCTAGCGACTACGAGCAGTACTTC. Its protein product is CASSLMASDYEQYF.

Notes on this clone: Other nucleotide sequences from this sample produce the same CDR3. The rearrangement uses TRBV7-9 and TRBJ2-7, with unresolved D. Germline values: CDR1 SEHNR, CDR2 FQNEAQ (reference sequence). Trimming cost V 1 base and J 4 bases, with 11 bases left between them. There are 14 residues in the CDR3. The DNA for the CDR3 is TGTGCCAGCAGCTTAGATCCGCAGTCTTACGAGCAGTACTTC. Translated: CASSLDPQSYEQYF.

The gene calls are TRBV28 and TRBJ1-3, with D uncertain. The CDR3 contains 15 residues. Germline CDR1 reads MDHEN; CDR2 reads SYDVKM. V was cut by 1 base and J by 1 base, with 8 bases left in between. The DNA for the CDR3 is TGTGCCAGCAGTTTATCCAAGCCGTCTGGAAACACCATATATTTT. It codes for CASSLSKPSGNTIYF. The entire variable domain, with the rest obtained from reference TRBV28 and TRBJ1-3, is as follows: DVKVTQSSRYLVKRTGEKVFLECVQDMDHENMFWYRQDPGLGLRLIYFSYDVKMKEKGDIPEGYSVSREKKERFSLILESASTNQTSMYLCASSLSKPSGNTIYFGEGSWLTVV.

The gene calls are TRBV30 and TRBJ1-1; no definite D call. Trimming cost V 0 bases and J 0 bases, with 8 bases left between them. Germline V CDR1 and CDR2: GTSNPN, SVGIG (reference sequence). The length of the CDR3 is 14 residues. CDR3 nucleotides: TGTGCCTGGAGTGTCGCACAATTGAACACTGAAGCTTTCTTT. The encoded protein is CAWSVAQLNTEAFF.

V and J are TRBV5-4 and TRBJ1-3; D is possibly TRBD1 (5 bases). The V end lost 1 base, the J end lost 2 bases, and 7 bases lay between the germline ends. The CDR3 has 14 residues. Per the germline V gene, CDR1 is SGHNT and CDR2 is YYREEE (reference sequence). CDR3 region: CASSLWGAGNTIYF. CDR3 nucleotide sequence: TGTGCCAGCAGCTTGTGGGGGGCTGGAAACACCATATATTTT.

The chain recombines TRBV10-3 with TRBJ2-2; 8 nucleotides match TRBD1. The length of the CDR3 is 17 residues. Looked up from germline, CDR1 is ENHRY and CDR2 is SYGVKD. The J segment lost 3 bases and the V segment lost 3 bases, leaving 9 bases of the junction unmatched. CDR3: CAISEQGGGMDTGELFF. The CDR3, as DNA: TGTGCCATCAGTGAACAGGGGGGAGGAATGGACACCGGGGAGCTGTTTTTT.

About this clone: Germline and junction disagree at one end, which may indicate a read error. Here the CDR3 reads CASRFTGGFGGYTF. CDR3 DNA sequence: TGTGCCAGCCGTTTTACGGGGGGCTTTGGTGGCTACACCTTC. The chain is built from TRBV27 and TRBJ1-2; tentative D call: TRBD1 (6 bases). Per the germline V gene, CDR1 is MNHEY and CDR2 is SMNVEV (reference sequence). There are 14 residues in the CDR3.

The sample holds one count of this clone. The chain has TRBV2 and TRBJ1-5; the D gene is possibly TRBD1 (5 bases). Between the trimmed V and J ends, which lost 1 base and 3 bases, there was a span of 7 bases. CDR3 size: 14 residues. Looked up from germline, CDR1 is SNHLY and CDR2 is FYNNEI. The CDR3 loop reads CASSEGGFNQPQHF. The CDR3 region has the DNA TGTGCCAGCAGTGAAGGGGGCTTCAATCAGCCCCAGCATTTT.

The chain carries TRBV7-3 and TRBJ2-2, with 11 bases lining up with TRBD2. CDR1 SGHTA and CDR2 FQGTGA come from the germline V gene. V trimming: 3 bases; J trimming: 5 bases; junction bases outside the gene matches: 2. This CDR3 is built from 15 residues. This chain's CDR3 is CASSLTSGETGELFF. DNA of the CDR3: TGTGCCAGCAGCTTGACTAGCGGGGAAACCGGGGAGCTGTTTTTT.

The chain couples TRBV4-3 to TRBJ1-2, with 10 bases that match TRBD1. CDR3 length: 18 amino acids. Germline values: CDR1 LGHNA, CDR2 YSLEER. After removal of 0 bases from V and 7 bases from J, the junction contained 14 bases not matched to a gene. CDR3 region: CASSQDLGDRGLSGGYTF. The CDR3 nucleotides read TGCGCCAGCAGCCAAGATCTCGGGGACAGGGGTTTATCGGGTGGCTACACCTTC.

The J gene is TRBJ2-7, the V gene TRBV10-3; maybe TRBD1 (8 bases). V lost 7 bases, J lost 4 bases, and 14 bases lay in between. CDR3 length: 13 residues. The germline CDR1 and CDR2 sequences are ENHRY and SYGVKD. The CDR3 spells CAIKTGEGYEQYF. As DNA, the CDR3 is TGTGCCATCAAGACAGGGGAGGGTTACGAGCAGTACTTC.